This TCR beta chain originates from a study of Graves' ophthalmopathy and Graves' hyperthyroidism. This clonotype occurred many times. J lost 5 bases, V lost 7 bases, and 13 bases had no gene match. Per germline, CDR1 MDHEN and CDR2 SYDVKM. The CDR3 is made up of 15 amino acids. RNA transcripts yielded amplified TCR beta CDR3 regions. An opening RT-PCR round employed HTBI primers and preceded a second-round multiplex PCR. A single record per CDR3 protein comes from TCRdb applying MiXCR to the multiplex PCR reads. The sample holds about 410,000 distinct CDR3 sequences, approximately 20% seen once. The receptor was derived from a woman under 30 with Graves' ophthalmopathy. The sample was peripheral blood. V gene TRBV28 combines with J gene TRBJ2-5; TRBD2 matches 7 bases. CDR3 nucleotide sequence: TGTGCCAGCAAAGAGAGGACTAGGATTTTGGAGACCCAGTACTTC. Encoded protein: CASKERTRILETQYF.